A selection of T cell receptor beta chains follows, all from one sample in a study of T cell repertoires and HLA-DP antigens. The antigens of these receptors remain unknown. Libraries were prepared by immunoSEQ multiplex PCR; TCRdb keeps only in-frame clonotypes and omits some of them. This sample has approximately 89,000 clones, with about 89% found just once. Source material: CD4+ T cells from PBMCs. The receptor source for this set is a man aged 45-65 years in good health and CMV-seronegative. The CDR3 runs from the conserved cysteine through the conserved F or W. The order of the fields is J gene, clone size, V gene, D gene, CDR3 protein, CDR3 DNA. A D gene is named only where the DNA matches it firmly. Where a row states a size, it is once, few, many or the class of an expanded clone; other rows omit it.

TRBJ1-3	-	TRBV7-2	TRBD1	CASSPDRGYRGNTIYF	TGTGCCAGCAGCCCAGACAGGGGATATCGTGGAAACACCATATATTTT
TRBJ2-7	once	TRBV7-6	-	CASSLTGGEYEQYF	TGTGCCAGCAGCTTAACTGGGGGTGAATACGAGCAGTACTTC
TRBJ2-1	once	TRBV5-1	-	CASSLVVSYNEQFF	TGCGCCAGCAGCTTGGTGGTCTCCTACAATGAGCAGTTCTTC
TRBJ1-2	-	TRBV25-1	TRBD1	CASSPETGGLFGYTF	TGTGCCAGCAGTCCAGAGACAGGGGGTCTCTTCGGCTACACCTTC
TRBJ2-5	-	TRBV13	-	CASSFSRDSSQFGETQYF	TGTGCCAGCAGCTTCTCCCGGGACTCGAGCCAATTCGGGGAGACCCAGTACTTC
TRBJ2-5	-	TRBV18	-	CASSPPIQETQYF	TGTGCCAGCTCACCACCGATCCAAGAGACCCAGTACTTC
TRBJ2-3	-	TRBV28	-	CASGLGSVDTQYF	TGTGCCAGCGGACTGGGGTCGGTGGATACGCAGTATTTT
TRBJ2-7	once	TRBV7-2	TRBD2	CASSLGLAGGPYEQYF	TGTGCCAGCAGCTTAGGGCTAGCGGGGGGACCCTACGAGCAGTACTTC
TRBJ1-1	-	TRBV29-1	-	CSVDGRLSTEAFF	TGCAGCGTTGATGGCAGGCTGAGCACTGAAGCTTTCTTT
TRBJ2-3	-	TRBV9	TRBD2	CASSVEAGGGTDTQYF	TGTGCCAGCAGCGTAGAGGCGGGAGGGGGCACAGATACGCAGTATTTT
TRBJ1-1	-	TRBV9	-	CASSVQTGLNTEAFF	TGTGCCAGCAGCGTACAAACAGGGCTGAACACTGAAGCTTTCTTT
TRBJ1-5	-	TRBV6-5	-	CASRMNSNQPQHF	TGTGCCAGCAGGATGAATAGCAATCAGCCCCAGCATTTT
TRBJ2-5	-	TRBV5-4	-	CASSLIGGGETQYF	TGTGCCAGCAGCCTTATAGGGGGTGGGGAGACCCAGTACTTC